The rows below give T cell receptor beta chains drawn from one sample of a study of cytomegalovirus exposure and HLA in healthy donors. Repertoires were generated with immunoSEQ multiplex PCR, while TCRdb's copy carries only in-frame clones and drops some. The data show roughly 120,000 clones, 15% seen once. Sequenced material: PBMCs. These receptor sequences come from a woman between 18 and 29 years old in good health and CMV-seronegative. The CDR3 runs from the conserved cysteine through the conserved F or W. D genes are given only for firm matches. Not every row has a clone size; where given, it reads once, few, many or a size class.

clone_size	j_call	d_call	v_call	cdr3_aa	cdr3_nt
.	TRBJ2-1	.	TRBV2	CAKRGANEQFF	TGTGCCAAAAGGGGTGCCAATGAGCAGTTCTTC
.	TRBJ1-1	.	TRBV5-8	CASSWGTYTEAFF	TGTGCCAGCAGCTGGGGGACTTACACTGAAGCTTTCTTT
.	TRBJ2-7	TRBD2	TRBV5-1	CASSLGLAGEGNEQYF	TGCGCCAGCAGCTTGGGTCTAGCGGGAGAGGGAAACGAGCAGTACTTC
.	TRBJ1-1	.	TRBV11-1	CASSSTGTEAFF	TGTGCCAGCAGCTCGACCGGGACAGAAGCTTTCTTT
.	TRBJ2-7	TRBD1	TRBV5-6	CASSLAGQGFYEQYF	TGTGCCAGCAGCTTGGCGGGACAGGGGTTCTACGAGCAGTACTTC
.	TRBJ1-2	.	TRBV4-1	CASSQDRGDYGYTF	TGCGCCAGCAGCCAAGATCGCGGGGATTATGGCTACACCTTC
.	TRBJ2-7	TRBD2	TRBV27	CASSLGLAGPYEQYF	TGTGCCAGCAGTTTGGGACTAGCGGGGCCCTACGAGCAGTACTTC
.	TRBJ1-6	TRBD1	TRBV29-1	CSVMEQGGSSPLHF	TGCAGCGTCATGGAGCAAGGGGGCAGTTCACCCCTCCACTTT
few	TRBJ2-2	.	TRBV7-7	CASSLGVQTGELFF	TGTGCTAGCAGCTTAGGAGTTCAAACCGGGGAGCTGTTTTTT
.	TRBJ1-1	TRBD1	TRBV7-6	CASSPKGADTEAFF	TGTGCCAGCAGCCCCAAGGGGGCGGACACTGAAGCTTTCTTT
.	TRBJ2-1	.	TRBV6-1	CASSGTGTAALTYNEQFF	TGTGCCAGCAGTGGAACAGGGACCGCCGCCCTAACCTACAATGAGCAGTTCTTC
.	TRBJ1-5	.	TRBV5-8	CASSFWDLASNQPQHF	TGTGCCAGCAGCTTCTGGGACTTAGCTAGCAATCAGCCCCAGCATTTT
few	TRBJ1-2	.	TRBV9	CASSVGDNNYGYTF	TGTGCCAGCAGCGTAGGGGACAATAACTATGGCTACACCTTC
.	TRBJ2-7	TRBD1	TRBV30	CAWSDEDRVGADYEQYF	TGTGCCTGGAGTGACGAGGACAGGGTCGGTGCGGACTACGAGCAGTACTTC
few	TRBJ1-2	TRBD1	TRBV25-1	CASSGTGEADYGYTF	TGTGCCAGCAGTGGGACAGGGGAGGCGGACTATGGCTACACCTTC
.	TRBJ1-6	.	TRBV7-9	CASSLAPNSPLHF	TGTGCCAGCAGCTTAGCCCCAAATTCACCCCTCCACTTT
.	TRBJ2-7	.	TRBV5-6	CASSSLVGEGYEQYF	TGTGCCAGCAGCTCCCTTGTGGGAGAGGGCTACGAGCAGTACTTC
.	TRBJ2-7	TRBD1	TRBV4-1	CASSQATGNYEQYF	TGCGCCAGCAGCCAAGCGACAGGGAACTACGAGCAGTACTTC
.	TRBJ2-7	TRBD2	TRBV15	CATSRDLGTSFYEQYF	TGTGCCACCAGCAGAGATTTAGGGACTAGCTTCTACGAGCAGTACTTC
few	TRBJ2-5	TRBD1	TRBV5-4	CASSRTGVGETQYF	TGTGCCAGCAGCAGGACAGGGGTGGGAGAGACCCAGTACTTC
.	TRBJ1-5	.	TRBV30	CAWSPTLSDWSTNQPQHF	TGTGCCTGGAGTCCAACACTCTCGGACTGGAGCACCAATCAGCCCCAGCATTTT
.	TRBJ1-5	.	TRBV6-4	CASSERAQGPQHF	TGTGCCAGCAGTGAACGCGCCCAGGGACCCCAGCATTTT
few	TRBJ2-7	.	TRBV27	CASSLLFGGAGYEQYF	TGTGCCAGCAGTTTATTGTTTGGGGGGGCTGGCTACGAGCAGTACTTC
few	TRBJ2-7	.	TRBV4-2	CASSQELGSSYEQYF	TGTGCCAGCAGCCAAGAGCTGGGCTCTTCCTACGAGCAGTACTTC
few	TRBJ2-1	TRBD2	TRBV29-1	CSVKGPGGAYNEQFF	TGCAGCGTCAAAGGTCCGGGGGGGGCCTACAATGAGCAGTTCTTC
once	TRBJ1-1	TRBD1	TRBV6-6	CASSYGQENTEAFF	TGTGCCAGCAGTTACGGACAGGAGAACACTGAAGCTTTCTTT
.	TRBJ2-5	TRBD1	TRBV27	CASRPGQGGTQYF	TGTGCCAGCAGGCCTGGACAGGGGGGGACCCAGTACTTC
few	TRBJ2-1	TRBD2	TRBV5-4	CASREGLAVNEQFF	TGTGCCAGCAGAGAGGGACTAGCGGTAAATGAGCAGTTCTTC
few	TRBJ2-1	TRBD2	TRBV2	CASSDRGGSPFF	TGTGCCAGCAGTGATCGGGGCGGGAGTCCGTTCTTC
few	TRBJ2-7	TRBD2	TRBV7-2	CASSPQLANGEQYF	TGTGCCAGCAGCCCACAACTAGCGAACGGGGAGCAGTACTTC
few	TRBJ2-2	TRBD1	TRBV5-1	CASSLEDRGRVGELFF	TGCGCCAGCAGCTTGGAAGACAGGGGGCGGGTCGGGGAGCTGTTTTTT
few	TRBJ1-2	.	TRBV5-1	CASSSGWPNYGYTF	TGCGCCAGCAGCTCAGGGTGGCCTAACTATGGCTACACCTTC
.	TRBJ2-1	TRBD2	TRBV7-3	CASSPGGTSGRREQFF	TGTGCCAGCAGCCCGGGCGGGACTAGCGGGAGACGGGAGCAGTTCTTC
once	TRBJ2-7	TRBD1	TRBV5-4	CASSLAITDRGSYEQYF	TGTGCCAGCAGCTTGGCCATCACAGACAGGGGTTCTTACGAGCAGTACTTC
.	TRBJ2-4	.	TRBV6-1	CASSEVDSASDIQYF	TGTGCCAGCAGTGAAGTTGACAGCGCCTCGGACATTCAGTACTTC
.	TRBJ2-1	TRBD1	TRBV2	CASRAGTGGKSSYNEQFF	TGTGCCAGCAGGGCCGGGACAGGGGGCAAAAGCTCCTACAATGAGCAGTTCTTC
few	TRBJ2-2	.	TRBV4-1	CASSQGRWYRQNTGELFF	TGCGCCAGCAGCCAAGGCCGTTGGTACAGACAAAACACCGGGGAGCTGTTTTTT
few	TRBJ1-1	TRBD1	TRBV5-1	CASSSGQGRTEAFF	TGCGCCAGCAGCTCGGGACAGGGGCGGACTGAAGCTTTCTTT
few	TRBJ1-2	TRBD1	TRBV7-7	CASSLDSPGQGRRRANYGYTF	TGTGCCAGCAGCTTAGATAGCCCCGGACAGGGGCGCAGGAGGGCTAACTATGGCTACACCTTC
few	TRBJ1-2	.	TRBV6-1	CASSEGAGVRAGYTF	TGTGCCAGCAGTGAAGGGGCAGGGGTTCGTGCCGGCTACACCTTC